This passage covers 30 T cell receptor beta chains from one sample sequenced in a study of blood T cell repertoires in COVID-19. Measured with immunoSEQ multiplex PCR; TCRdb has only the in-frame clones, and not every one. The sample consists of 150,000 to 200,000 clones, around 80% of them appearing once. The specimen sequenced was peripheral blood. The source is a man in his fifties or sixties who had recovered from COVID-19.

About this clone: This CDR3 is also generated by other DNA sequences in the sample. This chain uses TRBV5-1 with TRBJ2-3; 10 nucleotides agree with TRBD1. The J segment lost 5 bases and the V segment lost 4 bases, leaving 4 bases of the junction unmatched. CDR3 length: 14 residues. Germline-derived CDR1 and CDR2 are SGHRS and YFSETQ. Here the CDR3 reads CASSPGQGEDTQYF. The CDR3 nucleotides read TGCGCCAGCAGCCCAGGACAGGGGGAAGATACGCAGTATTTT.

In this sample, this clone turned up a few times. This chain links TRBV29-1 with TRBJ2-7, with 10 bases matching TRBD2. Germline V gene sequence: CDR1 SQVTM, CDR2 ANQGSEA. V lost 6 bases to trimming and J lost 6 bases; unmatched junction nucleotides: 8. The length of the CDR3 is 13 residues. The CDR3 nucleotides read TGCAGCGTACTTCTAGCGGGAGTTCGCGAGCAGTACTTC. Its protein is CSVLLAGVREQYF.

The chain uses TRBV19 and TRBJ1-6; unclear D gene. The CDR3 is 13 amino acids. CDR1 is LNHDA, CDR2 SQIVND, per germline (reference sequence). V was cut by 6 bases and J by 7 bases, with 10 bases left in between. Here the CDR3 DNA reads TGTGCCAGTAGGCGAACCCCCAATTCACCCCTCCACTTT. It codes for CASRRTPNSPLHF.

This chain's CDR3 is CASSARQGFNEQYF. CDR3 DNA sequence: TGTGCCAGCAGCGCGCGACAGGGTTTCAACGAGCAGTACTTC. The genes are TRBV9 and TRBJ2-7; 7 bases line up with TRBD1. The CDR3 is made up of 14 amino acids. Per the germline V gene, CDR1 is SGDLS and CDR2 is YYNGEE. With 3 bases clipped from V and 5 bases from J, the junction kept 8 bases outside the gene matches.

The V call is TRBV11-2, the J call TRBJ2-7; the match to TRBD1 covers 7 bases. The V gene end was trimmed by 2 bases and the J gene end by 4 bases; junction bases not matched to a gene: 2. Germline CDR1 SGHAT, CDR2 FQNNGV. The CDR3 is 13 residues long. DNA for the CDR3: TGTGCCAGCAGCTTATACAGGGGTTACGAGCAGTACTTC. Protein product: CASSLYRGYEQYF.

V is TRBV29-1 and J is TRBJ2-7, with 11 bases that match TRBD1. Trimming at V came to 0 bases and at J to 3 bases, leaving 4 bases not matched to a gene. In germline, CDR1 is SQVTM, CDR2 ANQGSEA. CDR3 length: 15 amino acids. The CDR3 nucleotides are TGCAGCGTTGAAGACTCCGGGACAGGGGGCTACGAGCAGTACTTC. It is translated as CSVEDSGTGGYEQYF.

This clone came up a few times. The chain employs TRBV5-1 and TRBJ1-2, with D uncertain. V dropped 0 bases and J dropped 6 bases, with 15 bases sitting between them. CDR3 length: 15 residues. The germline V gene has CDR1 SGHRS and CDR2 YFSETQ. The CDR3 DNA is TGCGCCAGCAGCTTGGCCGGTTGGTCTGAGGATGGCTACACCTTC. Amino acid sequence: CASSLAGWSEDGYTF.

This clone was counted only a few times. The chain recombines TRBV6-4 with TRBJ2-3; TRBD2 is a possible D gene (6 bases). The CDR3 runs to 14 residues. Germline CDR1 and CDR2: MRHNA and SNTAGT. Trimming left V 0 bases short and J 4 bases short, with 8 bases between. This CDR3 reads CASSDSGEADTQYF. The CDR3 region has the DNA TGTGCCAGCAGTGACTCCGGGGAGGCAGATACGCAGTATTTT.

The rearrangement uses TRBV5-1 and TRBJ2-3; 9 bases fit TRBD2. The J segment lost 6 bases and the V segment lost 0 bases, leaving 8 bases of the junction unmatched. The CDR3 sequence is 16 residues long. CDR1 and CDR2 from the germline V gene are SGHRS and YFSETQ. Written as DNA, the CDR3 is TGCGCCAGCAGCTTGGAGGCTAGCGGGGAATATGATACGCAGTATTTT. It encodes CASSLEASGEYDTQYF. The whole variable domain, filled in from reference TRBV5-1 and TRBJ2-3, reads KAGVTQTPRYLIKTRGQQVTLSCSPISGHRSVSWYQQTPGQGLQFLFEYFSETQRNKGNFPGRFSGRQFSNSRSEMNVSTLELGDSALYLCASSLEASGEYDTQYFGPGTRLTVL.

This clone has at least ten counts. This chain joins TRBV19 and TRBJ2-1, with D possibly matching TRBD2 (6 bases). The CDR3 runs 14 residues. V lost 3 bases to trimming and J lost 2 bases, with 8 bases between them. Per the germline V gene, CDR1 is LNHDA and CDR2 is SQIVND (reference sequence). Here the CDR3 reads CASSISGTYNEQFF. The DNA for the CDR3 is TGTGCCAGTAGTATTAGCGGAACCTACAATGAGCAGTTCTTC.

The chain combines TRBV5-1 with TRBJ2-7; D perhaps matches TRBD2 (6 bases). Germline V lookup: CDR1 SGHRS, CDR2 YFSETQ. Trimming removed 0 bases from V and 4 bases from J, with 11 bases in between. The CDR3 contains 14 residues. The CDR3 is CASSLELAGYEQYF. The CDR3 DNA reads TGCGCCAGCAGCTTGGAACTAGCCGGATACGAGCAGTACTTC.

The count of this clone is one. The rearrangement uses TRBV3-1 (or the pseudogene TRBV3-2) and TRBJ2-3; 9 bases agree with TRBD1. From germline, CDR1 is LGHDT and CDR2 YNNKEL (reference sequence). This CDR3 has 18 amino acids. With 3 bases clipped from V and 4 bases from J, the junction kept 14 bases outside the gene matches. The CDR3 loop reads CASSHWTGAISDADTQYF. Here the CDR3 DNA reads TGTGCCAGCAGCCATTGGACAGGGGCTATTAGTGACGCAGATACGCAGTATTTT.

The chain is built from TRBV2 and TRBJ1-3; D is undetermined. The germline CDR1 and CDR2 sequences are SNHLY and FYNNEI. Trimming stripped 4 bases from V and 0 bases from J, with 10 bases between. The CDR3 has 15 residues. The CDR3 bases are TGTGCCAGCAGTGTGATGCGGGACTCTGGAAACACCATATATTTT. This gives the protein CASSVMRDSGNTIYF.

The CDR3 sequence: CASSDWGPGELFF. CDR3 DNA: TGTGCCAGCAGTGACTGGGGCCCCGGGGAGCTGTTTTTT. The chain has TRBV25-1 and TRBJ2-2, with D tentatively TRBD1 (5 bases). This CDR3 comprises 13 residues. Germline CDR1 reads MGHDK; CDR2 reads SYGVNS. V was shortened by 3 bases and J by 6 bases, with 8 bases between the two germline ends.

J is TRBJ2-7 and V is TRBV25-1; 8 nucleotides match TRBD2. The CDR3 consists of 14 residues. The germline gives CDR1 MGHDK, CDR2 SYGVNS. After removal of 4 bases from V and 2 bases from J, the junction contained 4 bases not matched to a gene. The CDR3 here is CASSGTSGAYEQYF. For the CDR3, the DNA is TGTGCCAGCAGTGGCACTAGCGGTGCCTACGAGCAGTACTTC.

The J gene is TRBJ1-4, the V gene TRBV14; a weak D match, TRBD1 (6 bases). The germline gives CDR1 SGHDN, CDR2 FVKESK. V was shortened by 1 base and J by 8 bases, with 8 bases between the two germline ends. The CDR3 has 13 residues. CDR3: CASSQAGDEKLFF. The DNA for the CDR3 is TGTGCCAGCAGCCAAGCAGGGGACGAAAAACTGTTTTTT.

The chain carries TRBV6-5 and TRBJ2-7, with a tentative D call TRBD2 (6 bases). V was clipped by 5 bases and J by 0 bases, with 14 bases between them. CDR3 length: 15 residues. Germline CDR1 and CDR2: MNHEY and SVGAGI. The CDR3 region has the DNA TGTGCCAGCAGTAGAGCTAGCGACAACTCCTACGAGCAGTACTTC. Its protein product is CASSRASDNSYEQYF.

The sample holds a few counts of this clone. The V gene is TRBV30, the J gene TRBJ2-1, with 16 bases aligning to TRBD2. The CDR3 has 16 amino acids. V lost 2 bases and J lost 9; bases outside the gene matches: 7. Germline loops: CDR1 GTSNPN, CDR2 SVGIG (reference sequence). The CDR3 DNA sequence: TGTGCCTGGAGTTCCCCCGGGACTAGCGGGAGGGGTGAGCAGTTCTTC. Protein sequence: CAWSSPGTSGRGEQFF.

This clone has only one observation. The V and J genes are TRBV28 and TRBJ2-7; D ambiguous. V lost 7 bases and J lost 9, with 13 bases in between. This CDR3 is 11 amino acids long. Germline CDR1 reads MDHEN; CDR2 reads SYDVKM. The CDR3 DNA sequence: TGTGCCAGCAAACTTGGTAGCACGCAGTACTTC. Its protein product is CASKLGSTQYF.

The chain carries TRBV6-1 and TRBJ1-3, with TRBD1 as a possible D gene (5 bases). This CDR3 is built from 17 residues. Deletions cut 2 bases from V and 0 bases from J, with 14 bases between. Germline V gene lookup returns CDR1 MNHNS and CDR2 SASEGT. CDR3 sequence: CASSEIGWTNSGNTIYF. The CDR3, as DNA: TGTGCCAGCAGTGAAATTGGATGGACAAACTCTGGAAACACCATATATTTT.

This clone was found a few times. The chain joins TRBV19 to TRBJ1-6; D is undetermined. The V end lost 3 bases, the J end lost 6 bases, and 9 bases lay between the germline ends. CDR3 length: 14 amino acids. CDR1 and CDR2 (germline): LNHDA, SQIVND (reference sequence). The CDR3 sequence is CASSIEGRNSPLHF. CDR3 nucleotides: TGTGCCAGTAGTATTGAGGGTCGTAATTCACCCCTCCACTTT.

The chain combines TRBV7-3 with TRBJ2-2, with 8 bases aligning to TRBD1. The CDR3 length is 17 residues. Germline V gene lookup returns CDR1 SGHTA and CDR2 FQGTGA. The V and J ends lost 2 bases and 7 bases, in that order; junction bases with no gene match: 12. The CDR3: CASSLEGQGRPGGELFF. The CDR3 coding sequence is TGTGCCAGCAGCTTAGAAGGACAGGGCCGACCGGGCGGGGAGCTGTTTTTT.

In DNA form, the CDR3 reads TGTGCCAGCAGCTTCCCCTATATGGACACTGAAGCTTTCTTT. As protein: CASSFPYMDTEAFF. The chain joins TRBV11-2 to TRBJ1-1; D call uncertain. Trimming took off 3 bases at V and 3 bases at J, with 11 bases between the two ends. The CDR3 contains 14 residues. Looked up from germline, CDR1 is SGHAT and CDR2 is FQNNGV.

The V and J genes are TRBV30 and TRBJ2-7, with 7 positions matching TRBD1. The CDR3 consists of 14 residues. CDR1 and CDR2 (germline): GTSNPN, SVGIG (reference sequence). V shed 3 bases and J 3 bases; nucleotides not matched to a gene: 8. DNA for the CDR3: TGTGCCTGGAGGAACAGGGGTTTCGGCTACGAGCAGTACTTC. Protein: CAWRNRGFGYEQYF.

The chain recombines TRBV24-1 with TRBJ2-3; 7 bases line up with TRBD2. This CDR3 is built from 16 residues. V was pared by 4 bases and J by 1 base, with 7 bases of the junction left unmatched. The V gene's germline CDR1 is KGHDR and CDR2 SFDVKD. CDR3 protein: CATSEAIAGGTDTQYF. Written as DNA, the CDR3 is TGTGCCACCAGTGAGGCCATAGCGGGCGGCACAGATACGCAGTATTTT.

This CDR3 is CASKEQGVGNQPQHF. In nucleotides, the CDR3 is TGTGCCAGCAAAGAGCAGGGGGTAGGCAATCAGCCCCAGCATTTT. The V gene is TRBV2, the J gene TRBJ1-5; 7 bases line up with TRBD1. Germline lookup yields CDR1 SNHLY and CDR2 FYNNEI. V trimming: 7 bases; J trimming: 2 bases; junction bases outside the gene matches: 8. This CDR3 spans 15 amino acids.

CDR3 nucleotides: TGTGCCAGCAGCTTTCAGGGGGCCCCTGAAGCTTTCTTT. It is translated as CASSFQGAPEAFF. V and J are TRBV7-2 and TRBJ1-1, with 8 positions matching TRBD1. Trimming cost V 3 bases and J 6 bases; bases outside gene matches: 3. In germline, CDR1 is SGHTA, CDR2 FQGNSA. CDR3 length equals 13 residues.

The chain joins TRBV7-9 to TRBJ2-7; tentatively, D is TRBD2 (6 bases). The CDR3 contains 17 residues. V was trimmed by 1 base and J by 2 bases, leaving 18 bases between them. CDR1 and CDR2 (germline): SEHNR, FQNEAQ (reference sequence). The CDR3 loop is CASSLGLGGTLPYEQYF. For the CDR3, the DNA is TGTGCCAGCAGCTTAGGTTTAGGCGGGACCCTTCCCTACGAGCAGTACTTC.

The gene calls are TRBV7-9 and TRBJ1-4; D is uncertain. Germline loops: CDR1 SEHNR, CDR2 FQNEAQ (reference sequence). The V gene lost 7 bases and the J gene lost 4 bases, with 10 bases spanning the gap. There are 13 residues in the CDR3. CDR3 residues: CASNPWSNEKLFF. DNA for the CDR3: TGTGCCAGCAACCCTTGGAGTAATGAAAAACTGTTTTTT.

The chain links TRBV28 to TRBJ1-4; D unresolved. CDR3 size: 16 residues. V dropped 6 bases and J dropped 8 bases, with 22 bases sitting between them. Germline CDR1 MDHEN, CDR2 SYDVKM. The CDR3 bases are TGTGCCAGCAGCTCGACTTACGGAGAAACCACCGAAAAACTGTTTTTT. Amino acids: CASSSTYGETTEKLFF.